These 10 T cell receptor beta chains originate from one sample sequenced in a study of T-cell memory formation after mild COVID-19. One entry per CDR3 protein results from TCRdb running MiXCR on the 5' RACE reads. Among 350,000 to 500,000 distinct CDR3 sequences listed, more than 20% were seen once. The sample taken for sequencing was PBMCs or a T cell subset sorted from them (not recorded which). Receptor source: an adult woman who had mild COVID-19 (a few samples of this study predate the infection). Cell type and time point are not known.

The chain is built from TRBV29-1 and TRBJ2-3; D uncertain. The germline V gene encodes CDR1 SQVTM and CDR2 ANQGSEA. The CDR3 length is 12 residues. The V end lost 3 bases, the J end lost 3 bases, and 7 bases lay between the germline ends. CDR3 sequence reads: CSVDGQTDTQYF. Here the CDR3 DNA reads TGCAGCGTTGATGGGCAGACAGATACGCAGTATTTT.

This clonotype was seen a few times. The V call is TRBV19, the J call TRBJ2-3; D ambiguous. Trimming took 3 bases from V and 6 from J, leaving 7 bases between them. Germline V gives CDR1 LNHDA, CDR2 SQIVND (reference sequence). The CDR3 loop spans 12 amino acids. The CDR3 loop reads CASSMGWDTQYF. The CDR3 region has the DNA TGTGCCAGTAGTATGGGCTGGGATACGCAGTATTTT.

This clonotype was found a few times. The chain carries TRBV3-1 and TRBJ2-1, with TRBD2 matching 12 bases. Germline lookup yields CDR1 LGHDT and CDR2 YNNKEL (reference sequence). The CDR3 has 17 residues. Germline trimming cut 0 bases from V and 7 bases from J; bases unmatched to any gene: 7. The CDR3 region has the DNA TGTGCCAGCAGCCAAGATAAACTAGCGGGGGGACCTAATGAGCAGTTCTTC. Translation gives CASSQDKLAGGPNEQFF.

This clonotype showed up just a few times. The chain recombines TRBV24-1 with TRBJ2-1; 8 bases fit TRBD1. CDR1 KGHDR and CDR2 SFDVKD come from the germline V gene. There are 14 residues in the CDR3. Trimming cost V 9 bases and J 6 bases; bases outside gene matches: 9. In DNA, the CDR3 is TGTGCCACCTCGGGTGACAGGGGAAGCAATGAGCAGTTCTTC. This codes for CATSGDRGSNEQFF.

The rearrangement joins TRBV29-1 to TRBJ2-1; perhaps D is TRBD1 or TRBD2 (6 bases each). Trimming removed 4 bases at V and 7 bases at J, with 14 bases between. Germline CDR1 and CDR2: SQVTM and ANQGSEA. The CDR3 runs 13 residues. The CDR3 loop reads CSVGGANWNEQFF. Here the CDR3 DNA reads TGCAGCGTTGGGGGGGCTAATTGGAATGAGCAGTTCTTC.

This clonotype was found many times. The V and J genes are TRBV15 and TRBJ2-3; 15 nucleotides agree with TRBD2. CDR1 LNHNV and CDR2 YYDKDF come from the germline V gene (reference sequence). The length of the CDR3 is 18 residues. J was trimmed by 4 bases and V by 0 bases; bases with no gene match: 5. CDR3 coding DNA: TGTGCCACCAGCAGAGACCGGGGACTAGCGGGAGGCTCAGATACGCAGTATTTT. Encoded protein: CATSRDRGLAGGSDTQYF.

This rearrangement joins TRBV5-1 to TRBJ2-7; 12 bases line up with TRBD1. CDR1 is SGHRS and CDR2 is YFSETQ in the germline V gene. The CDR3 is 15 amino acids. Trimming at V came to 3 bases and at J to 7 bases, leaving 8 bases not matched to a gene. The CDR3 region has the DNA TGCGCCAGCAGCTCAGGGACAGGGGGCCGGGAAGAGCAGTACTTC. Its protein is CASSSGTGGREEQYF.

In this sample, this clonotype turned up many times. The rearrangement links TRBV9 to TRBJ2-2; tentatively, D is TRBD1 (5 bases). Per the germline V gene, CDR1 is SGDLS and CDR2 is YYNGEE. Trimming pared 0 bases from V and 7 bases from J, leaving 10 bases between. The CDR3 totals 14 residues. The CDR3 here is CASSVGGAFGELFF. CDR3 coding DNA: TGTGCCAGCAGCGTAGGTGGGGCCTTCGGGGAGCTGTTTTTT.

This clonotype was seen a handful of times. The CDR3 is CATSREGRSNQPQHF. The CDR3 coding sequence is TGTGCCACCAGCAGAGAAGGAAGGAGCAATCAGCCCCAGCATTTT. This chain joins TRBV15 and TRBJ1-5; no reliable D call. This CDR3 comprises 15 residues. Per germline, CDR1 LNHNV and CDR2 YYDKDF (reference sequence). Trimming took off 0 bases at V and 1 base at J, with 7 bases between the two ends.

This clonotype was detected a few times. DNA for the CDR3: TGTGCCAGCAGCTCGACAGGGAGAGTCCTGAACACTGAAGCTTTCTTT. Residues: CASSSTGRVLNTEAFF. The rearrangement links TRBV7-9 to TRBJ1-1; 7 nucleotides agree with TRBD1. Germline-derived CDR1 and CDR2 are SEHNR and FQNEAQ (reference sequence). V trimming: 4 bases; J trimming: 0 bases; junction bases outside the gene matches: 8. The CDR3 is 16 amino acids.